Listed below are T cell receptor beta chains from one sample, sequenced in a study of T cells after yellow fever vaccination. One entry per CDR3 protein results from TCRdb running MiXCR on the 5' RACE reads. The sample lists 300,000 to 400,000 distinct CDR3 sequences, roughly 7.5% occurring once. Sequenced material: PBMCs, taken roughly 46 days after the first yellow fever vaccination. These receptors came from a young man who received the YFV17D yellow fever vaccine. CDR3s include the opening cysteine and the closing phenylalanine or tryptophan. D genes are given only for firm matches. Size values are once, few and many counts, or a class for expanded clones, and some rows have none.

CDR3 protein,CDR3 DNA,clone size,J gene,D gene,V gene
CASSLAGRNQPQHF,TGTGCCAGCAGCTTAGCGGGGCGGAATCAGCCCCAGCATTTT,.,TRBJ1-5,.,TRBV7-9
CASSWEANTGELFF,TGCGCCAGCAGCTGGGAGGCGAACACCGGGGAGCTGTTTTTT,many,TRBJ2-2,.,TRBV5-1
CASSLVAGGGNSPLHF,TGCGCCAGCAGCTTGGTTGCAGGGGGTGGTAATTCACCCCTCCACTTT,few,TRBJ1-6,TRBD1,TRBV5-1
CASSQDLFGTGDRNEQFF,TGCGCCAGCAGCCAAGATCTTTTCGGAACAGGGGATAGGAATGAGCAGTTCTTC,few,TRBJ2-1,TRBD1,TRBV4-3
CASSRGTGELFF,TGTGCCAGCAGTCGTGGTACCGGGGAGCTGTTTTTT,many,TRBJ2-2,.,TRBV6-5
CASSSQQGNTEAFF,TGTGCCAGCAGTTCGCAACAGGGGAACACTGAAGCTTTCTTT,many,TRBJ1-1,.,TRBV12-3/TRBV12-4
CSAPRGGNQPQHF,TGCAGTGCTCCTCGTGGGGGTAATCAGCCCCAGCATTTT,many,TRBJ1-5,.,TRBV20-1
CASSSSPQRGTEAFF,TGCGCCAGCAGTTCTAGTCCTCAGAGGGGCACTGAAGCTTTCTTT,.,TRBJ1-1,.,TRBV5-1
CASSQDPSRGNYGYTF,TGCGCCAGCAGCCAAGACCCCAGCCGGGGTAACTATGGCTACACCTTC,few,TRBJ1-2,.,TRBV4-3
CATRTSGKETQYF,TGTGCCACAAGGACTAGCGGTAAAGAGACCCAGTACTTC,few,TRBJ2-5,TRBD2,TRBV10-3
CASSRRGGPGTEAFF,TGTGCCAGCAGCCGGAGAGGGGGCCCCGGGACTGAAGCTTTCTTT,.,TRBJ1-1,TRBD1,TRBV14
CASIPRGGATDTQYF,TGTGCCAGCATCCCAAGGGGGGGGGCCACAGATACGCAGTATTTT,.,TRBJ2-3,.,TRBV12-3/TRBV12-4
CASSLTDRVEAFF,TGTGCCAGCAGTTTAACGGACAGAGTTGAAGCTTTCTTT,few,TRBJ1-1,.,TRBV28
CASSSRTGGGTSGENTGELFF,TGTGCCAGCAGCTCCCGCACGGGAGGTGGGACTAGCGGGGAGAACACCGGGGAGCTGTTTTTT,few,TRBJ2-2,TRBD2,TRBV7-8
CASSVGGGTNEQFF,TGTGCCAGCAGCGTAGGGGGTGGCACCAATGAGCAGTTCTTC,few,TRBJ2-1,.,TRBV9
CASSDPTGRDTGELFF,TGTGCCAGCAGTGACCCGACAGGAAGGGACACCGGGGAGCTGTTTTTT,many,TRBJ2-2,.,TRBV25-1
CSVERGLQETQYF,TGCAGCGTTGAACGGGGCCTCCAAGAGACCCAGTACTTC,few,TRBJ2-5,.,TRBV29-1
CATRATEAFF,TGTGCCACCAGAGCGACAGAAGCTTTCTTT,few,TRBJ1-1,.,TRBV24-1
CASSPGSPNTEAFF,TGTGCCAGCTCACCCGGATCCCCGAACACTGAAGCTTTCTTT,.,TRBJ1-1,.,TRBV18
CASSVSLARGNEAQFF,TGTGCCAGCAGCGTCTCACTAGCGAGGGGTAATGAGGCGCAGTTCTTC,.,TRBJ2-1,TRBD2,TRBV9
CASSYTGTDYGHTF,TGTGCCAGCAGCTACACCGGGACAGATTATGGCCACACCTTC,.,TRBJ1-2,TRBD1,TRBV4-2
CASSSGQLAKNIQYF,TGTGCCAGCAGCTCCGGACAGCTAGCCAAAAACATTCAGTACTTC,many,TRBJ2-4,.,TRBV9
CSASNRGKTEAFF,TGCAGTGCTAGCAACAGGGGCAAGACTGAAGCTTTCTTT,.,TRBJ1-1,TRBD1,TRBV20-1
CASSLSGGGHGNTIYF,TGCGCCAGCAGCCTAAGCGGGGGCGGACACGGAAACACCATATATTTT,.,TRBJ1-3,.,TRBV4-1
CATSRSPDGVGTEAFF,TGTGCCACCAGCAGATCCCCCGATGGGGTCGGCACTGAAGCTTTCTTT,few,TRBJ1-1,.,TRBV15
CASSLGDYGNTIYF,TGCGCCAGCAGCTTAGGAGATTACGGAAACACCATATATTTT,few,TRBJ1-3,.,TRBV5-1
CASSSSRRADGAFF,TGTGCCAGCAGCTCCTCAAGGAGGGCGGACGGGGCTTTCTTT,few,TRBJ1-1,.,TRBV7-2
CASSYSGHNGYTF,TGTGCCAGCAGTTACTCCGGCCATAATGGCTACACCTTC,few,TRBJ1-2,.,TRBV6-2/TRBV6-3
CASSFLGLADGELFF,TGTGCCAGCAGTTTCCTGGGACTAGCAGACGGGGAGCTGTTTTTT,.,TRBJ2-2,TRBD2,TRBV27
CASRKTGGSNGELFF,TGTGCCAGCCGGAAGACAGGGGGCTCTAACGGGGAGCTGTTTTTT,.,TRBJ2-2,TRBD1,TRBV7-9
CATSGPVDTEAFF,TGTGCCACCAGTGGACCCGTGGACACTGAAGCTTTCTTT,few,TRBJ1-1,.,TRBV24-1
CASSSPSRGGDSNQPQHF,TGTGCCAGCAGCTCCCCTTCGCGGGGGGGGGATAGCAATCAGCCCCAGCATTTT,many,TRBJ1-5,.,TRBV11-1
CSARVVGSYNSPLHF,TGCAGTGCTAGGGTGGTTGGGTCCTATAATTCACCCCTCCACTTT,few,TRBJ1-6,.,TRBV20-1
CATRSGGVYNEQFF,TGTGCCACCAGATCGGGGGGGGTCTACAATGAGCAGTTCTTC,few,TRBJ2-1,TRBD2,TRBV6-2/TRBV6-3
CASRFGLSHYGYTF,TGCGCCAGCAGATTCGGACTTTCCCACTATGGCTACACCTTC,.,TRBJ1-2,.,TRBV4-3
CASSSTVSYEQYF,TGTGCCAGCAGTTCGACAGTATCCTACGAGCAGTACTTC,few,TRBJ2-7,.,TRBV2
CASSQGADTTEAFF,TGCGCCAGCAGCCAAGGGGCGGACACTACTGAAGCTTTCTTT,.,TRBJ1-1,.,TRBV4-3
CASSPTGTGTYEQYF,TGTGCCAGTAGTCCTACCGGGACAGGTACCTACGAGCAGTACTTC,few,TRBJ2-7,TRBD1,TRBV19
CASSQVGQPTEAFF,TGCGCCAGCAGCCAAGTAGGGCAGCCCACTGAAGCTTTCTTT,.,TRBJ1-1,.,TRBV4-1
CASSYGLGASAFF,TGTGCCAGCAGTTACGGCTTGGGAGCCAGTGCTTTCTTT,.,TRBJ1-1,.,TRBV6-5
CAISESSNTGELFF,TGTGCCATCAGTGAGTCGAGCAACACCGGGGAGCTGTTTTTT,many,TRBJ2-2,.,TRBV10-3
CATSRDSGTYGYTDTQYF,TGTGCCACCAGCAGAGATTCCGGGACATACGGTTACACAGATACGCAGTATTTT,.,TRBJ2-3,.,TRBV15
CASSLGQGGDGELFF,TGTGCCAGCAGCTTAGGGCAGGGAGGGGACGGGGAGCTGTTTTTT,few,TRBJ2-2,TRBD2,TRBV7-2
CASSQEVNREGTEAFF,TGCGCCAGCAGCCAGGAAGTCAACAGGGAAGGCACTGAAGCTTTCTTT,.,TRBJ1-1,.,TRBV4-1
CASSPGGAGKQFF,TGTGCCAGCAGCCCCGGCGGGGCAGGGAAGCAGTTCTTC,few,TRBJ2-1,.,TRBV28
CASSQVPGVGEQYF,TGTGCCAGCAGCCAAGTTCCGGGAGTCGGCGAGCAGTACTTC,.,TRBJ2-7,.,TRBV14
CASSYVTGGAGELFF,TGTGCCAGCAGTTACGTGACAGGGGGCGCCGGGGAGCTGTTTTTT,few,TRBJ2-2,TRBD1,TRBV6-5
CASSLQQGGGTYEQYF,TGTGCCAGCAGCCTTCAACAGGGAGGGGGGACCTACGAGCAGTACTTC,.,TRBJ2-7,.,TRBV6-1
CASSSAQGVDSRQYF,TGCGCCAGCAGCTCAGCCCAGGGGGTTGACTCTCGGCAGTACTTC,few,TRBJ2-7,TRBD1,TRBV5-1
CSARPSGTGKTQYF,TGCAGTGCTAGACCATCCGGGACAGGAAAGACCCAGTACTTC,.,TRBJ2-5,TRBD1,TRBV20-1
CASSFTSGVQETQYF,TGTGCCAGCAGCTTCACTAGCGGGGTTCAAGAGACCCAGTACTTC,many,TRBJ2-5,TRBD2,TRBV7-2
CASSPGSAQGNNEQFF,TGTGCCAGCAGCCCCGGGAGCGCCCAGGGTAACAATGAGCAGTTCTTC,many,TRBJ2-1,.,TRBV6-5
CASSLKGTYEQYF,TGTGCCAGCAGTTTAAAGGGCACCTACGAGCAGTACTTC,few,TRBJ2-7,.,TRBV27
CASSHRERGYGYTF,TGTGCCAGCAGCCACCGAGAAAGGGGCTATGGCTACACCTTC,few,TRBJ1-2,.,TRBV6-2/TRBV6-3
CSVVGPNEAFF,TGCAGCGTTGTGGGTCCAAATGAAGCTTTCTTT,few,TRBJ1-1,.,TRBV29-1
CASSQPGGGMNTGELFF,TGTGCCAGCAGCCAACCGGGGGGGGGGATGAACACCGGGGAGCTGTTTTTT,few,TRBJ2-2,TRBD2,TRBV4-2
CSASGARGPESSYEQYF,TGCAGTGCTAGCGGGGCCCGAGGGCCCGAGAGCTCCTACGAGCAGTACTTC,many,TRBJ2-7,.,TRBV20-1